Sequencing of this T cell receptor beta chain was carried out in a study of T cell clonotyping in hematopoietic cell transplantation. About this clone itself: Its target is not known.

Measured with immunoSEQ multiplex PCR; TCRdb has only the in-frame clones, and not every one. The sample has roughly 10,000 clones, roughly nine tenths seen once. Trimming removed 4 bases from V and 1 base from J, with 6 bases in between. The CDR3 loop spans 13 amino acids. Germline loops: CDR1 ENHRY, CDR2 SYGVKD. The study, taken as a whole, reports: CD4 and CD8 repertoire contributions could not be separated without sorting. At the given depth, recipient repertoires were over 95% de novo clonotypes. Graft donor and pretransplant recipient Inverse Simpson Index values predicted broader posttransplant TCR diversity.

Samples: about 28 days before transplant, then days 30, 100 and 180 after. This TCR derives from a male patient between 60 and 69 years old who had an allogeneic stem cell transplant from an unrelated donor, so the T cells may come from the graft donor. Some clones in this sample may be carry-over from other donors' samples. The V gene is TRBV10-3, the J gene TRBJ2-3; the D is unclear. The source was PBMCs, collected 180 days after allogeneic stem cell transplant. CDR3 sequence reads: CAISVQGTDTQYF. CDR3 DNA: TGTGCCATCAGTGTTCAGGGCACAGATACGCAGTATTTT.